This T cell receptor (beta chain) was retrieved from a study of blood T cell repertoires in COVID-19. Study overall: The United States, Italy and Spain supplied acute and convalescent COVID-19 samples. Nucleic acid was either cDNA or gDNA, and it came from T cells, B-cell-depleted T cells, or PBMCs.

Study processing details: By means of reference gene primer amplification, nucleated cell counts were estimated. Repertoires were generated with immunoSEQ multiplex PCR, while TCRdb's copy carries only in-frame clones and drops some. V, J and clone size derive from that table, while D and trimming were established from the DNA sequence. The sample records 110,000 to 150,000 clones, roughly 82% being singletons. Germline values: CDR1 SGHRS, CDR2 YFSETQ. Trimming cost V 0 bases and J 5 bases, with 11 bases left between them. The CDR3 runs to 14 residues. The source material was peripheral blood. This chain joins TRBV5-1 and TRBJ2-5; D ambiguous. This TCR was sampled from a man aged 80 or over with acute or convalescent COVID-19. The CDR3 here is CASSLESIRETQYF. The CDR3 DNA sequence: TGCGCCAGCAGCTTGGAGAGCATCCGGGAGACCCAGTACTTC.